The TCR beta chain under discussion was sequenced for a study of T cell responses to AZD1222 COVID-19 vaccine (dated by TCRdb to about 2021). As for the study more broadly: Because spike-specific TCR depth and breadth did not differ between the two schedules, AZD1222 recipients who got a second dose at roughly 4 weeks were pooled with those who got a second dose at roughly 12 weeks. TCR sequencing covered some 250 trial participants: 207 given two doses of AZD1222 and 26 given two doses of MenACWY control vaccine. Trial participants were enrolled by age into 18-55, 56-69 and 70-plus year subgroups, with about 150, 27 and 61 TCR-sequenced participants respectively.

For this chain, trimming is 0 bases at the V end and 1 base at the J end, and the number of junction bases without a gene match is 3. CDR1 and CDR2 were assigned from the germline V gene (reference sequence) as SGHKS and YYEKEE. The CDR3 has 16 amino acids, counting the end cysteine and phenylalanine. The read is trimmed to its CDR3 DNA, 48 bases read in frame from base 1. The sample's time point label is to be understood as: baseline before first vaccination. Vaccinee samples were obtained from the UK trials COV001 and COV002, which included a single-blind randomized controlled phase 2/3 trial of AZD1222 (ChAdOx1 nCoV-19) in healthy adults. For TCRbeta chain sequencing, PBMC samples were collected from trial participants at day 0 and at day 28 after the second dose. A remark on this clone: Its target antigen remains unknown. Base qualities are not provided; no much larger clone lies one nucleotide away.

The paper as a whole reports these results and caveats: Most participants were white British and females outnumbered males, and the authors suggested that clonal diversity may have been underestimated. Nearly half of unique spike-specific TCRs reportedly recognized epitopes outside regions mutated in the B.1.351 and B.1.1.7 variants. Conclusions about previously exposed vaccinees were limited because only 6 or 7 AZD1222 recipients were SARS-CoV-2 seropositive at baseline. After two AZD1222 doses, spike-specific TCR breadth and depth were significantly higher than at day 0 and than in MenACWY recipients. In the small 56-69-year group, the increase in depth fell short of significance, most likely because of low power. The vaccine-associated CD4 TCRs covered the entire spike protein, and the dominant responses fell in regions 160-218 and 743-854. Because no day 14 peak-response samples were available, the repertoires could be characterized only after the peak T cell response.

The CDR3 regions of human TCRbeta chains were analyzed by immunosequencing. From the authors' description of their analysis: Repertoire TCRs were matched against a reference library of SARS-CoV-2-specific TCRs generated with the MIRA antigen-specificity platform. Breadth was defined as the fraction of unique TCRs that were SARS-CoV-2-associated, and depth was defined as the fraction of total T cells that were SARS-CoV-2-associated. Using the MIRA data, every spike-specific TCR was mapped to the spike region that the TCR reacted to and assigned to either a CD4 or a CD8 class. Log10-transformed breadth and depth values were compared by one-way ANOVA with Sidak's multiple comparisons tests. TCRdb retrieved this table from immuneACCESS and kept in-frame rearrangements only. Not all clones are present; in checked studies, unresolved V genes account for under half, and no reason is known for the remainder. V and J calls and clone size come straight from that table; D and trimming were deduced from the DNA. Present in this sample are roughly 70,000 clones, roughly 85% of which were seen just once. About a fifth of the sample belongs to the ten largest clones.

The chain is encoded by TRBV5-5 joined to TRBJ1-3, with TRBD1 identical over 8 junction bases. The specimen comprised peripheral blood, sampled on day 0 of AZD1222 vaccination. The sequence came from an adult in good health. The CDR3 region has the sequence CASSLARTGSGNTIYF. The DNA reads TGTGCCAGCAGCTTGGCAAGGACAGGGTCTGGAAACACCATATATTTT.